This T cell receptor beta chain is from a study of beta chain features in type 1 diabetes listed by TCRdb under 2018. Regarding the study in general: Mean age, gender distribution, total cell number and subset yield did not differ between patients and healthy donors. A total of under 140,000,000 sorted cells were examined across all samples, and the number of cells per subset was strongly correlated with RNA yield. The study compared TCRB repertoires of sorted circulating CD4+ T cell subsets between recently diagnosed type 1 diabetes patients and matched healthy donors. Whereas all 30 or so donors provided naive and central memory subsets, regulatory and stem cell-like memory subsets were isolated from just 8 patients and about eight healthy donors. General conclusions and limits of the study: Only small numbers of individuals were included in the HLA sub-analyses, which left unresolved whether HLA type had any influence on TCRB rearrangement. Patients with type 1 diabetes made fewer insertions and deleted more nucleotides at VDJ recombination sites, implying thymic rearrangement abnormalities. Shorter templates might have been favored by PCR, but patient and control samples were amplified and corrected together, so both groups would have been affected equally by any skew. A moderate but significant shortening of TCRB CDR3 length was observed in type 1 diabetes patients in all four CD4+ subsets. Naive, central memory and regulatory TCRB repertoires appeared more similar among patients than among healthy donors. Because cDNA was sequenced instead of genomic DNA, activated cells with high expression could be over-represented, although the groups did not differ in activation or CD3 levels.

Each donor gave one peripheral blood draw, averaging about 120 mL, which was collected into heparinised tubes. Naive, central memory, regulatory and stem cell-like memory CD4+ T cells were sorted on a BD FACSAria II using a panel including CD45RO, CCR7, CD25, CD127, CD95 and CD27. All sorted populations exceeded 95% purity. PBMCs were isolated right away by Lymphoprep density gradient centrifugation and were stained directly, without culture. Samples were stained and sorted in pairs, with one healthy donor and one patient per experiment, so that batch effects were minimized. V is shortened by 3 bases, J by 4 bases, and the region joining them spans 6 bases. Reading from cysteine to phenylalanine, the CDR3 counts 11 amino acids. The sequence is cut down to CDR3 DNA, 33 bases in frame from base 1. CDR1 and CDR2 (DFQATT, SNEGSKA) derive from the germline V gene (reference sequence). This clone was observed a handful of times. Which antigen it targets is not known. No quality values exist for individual bases; no much larger clone is one base distant. At the DNA level, this CDR3 is encoded by other sequences in the same sample as well.

The entire amount of isolated RNA was reverse transcribed using the High Capacity cDNA Reverse Transcription Kit, so the sequenced TCRB transcripts were expressed ones. Deep immunoSEQ sequencing was performed on naive, central memory and regulatory T cell samples, with an average of about 3.6 million total reads per sample. Sorted cells were lysed in RLT buffer and RNA was extracted with DNase-treated RNeasy Micro or Mini kits, depending on cell number. Each cell subset was processed on its own to prevent cross-contamination, while patient and healthy donor samples were processed together. The immunoSEQ multiplex PCR was used to amplify TCRB sequences from cDNA, yielding 87-bp fragments that span the CDR3 region. Amplicons were sequenced on the Illumina HiSeq platform. The study's own analysis went as follows. Synthetic template baselines were used to correct PCR bias computationally, reads within Hamming distance 2 were collapsed together, and singletons that could not be merged were discarded. Reads were aligned against IMGT so that V, D and J genes, CDR3 length and insertions or deletions at six rearrangement sites could be assigned. Within each subset, clonotype counts were normalized to the number of sorted cells before true diversity and Gini coefficients were calculated with the tcR R package. Repertoire sharing was quantified using the overlap coefficient calculated on TCRB nucleotide sequences. Out-of-frame TCRB sequences from naive cells were analyzed as a proxy for the pre-selection repertoire. Held by TCRdb, this immuneACCESS table contains in-frame sequences only and omits some clones. Under half of the omission traces to an unresolved V gene where checked; the cause of the rest is unknown. D and trimming come from the DNA, and the V and J calls and clone size come from that table. The sample records over 500,000 clones, about 16% of which are singletons. Roughly 0.098% of the sample belongs to the ten largest clones.

This TCR derives from a man aged 18 to 30 in good health. This chain is built from TRBV20-1 and TRBJ1-1; no D gene is confidently identified. Sequencing was performed on naive CD4+ T cells from blood. The label giving this sample's cell subset or site can be read as: true naive CD4+ T cells. The sequence in DNA is TGCAGTGCTAGGGCAGGCACTGAAGCTTTCTTT. Its protein is CSARAGTEAFF.